Presented here are 18 T cell receptor beta chains from one specimen sequenced in a study of shared clonotypes between healthy human individuals. Sequencing used immunoSEQ multiplex PCR; TCRdb keeps in-frame clones, though not all of them. The sample has about 1.9 million clones; roughly 93% are singletons. Naive CD8 cells were CD45RO-negative, positively selected for CCR7, excluding terminally differentiated effector memory CD45RA+ cells. The material sequenced was naive CD8+ T cells from PBMCs. All receptors derive from a young man in good health. Some clones in this sample may be carry-over from other donors' samples.

This sequence joins TRBV7-9 and TRBJ1-1, with D tentatively TRBD1 (6 bases). Trimming left V 2 bases short and J 0 bases short, with 13 bases between. This CDR3 comprises 16 residues. Germline V lookup: CDR1 SEHNR, CDR2 FQNEAQ (reference sequence). The CDR3 spells CASSLLDSPLNTEAFF. The DNA for the CDR3 is TGTGCCAGCAGCTTATTGGACAGCCCTCTGAACACTGAAGCTTTCTTT.

The chain combines TRBV6-6 with TRBJ1-1, with D unresolved. Between the trimmed V and J ends, which lost 6 bases and 1 base, there was a span of 12 bases. Germline CDR1 is MNHNY and CDR2 is SVGAGI (reference sequence). The CDR3 is 14 amino acids. The CDR3 reads CASSLHFTNTEAFF. In nucleotides, the CDR3 is TGTGCCAGCAGCTTACACTTTACGAACACTGAAGCTTTCTTT.

The gene calls are TRBV29-1 and TRBJ2-5; the D gene could be TRBD1 or TRBD2 (5 bases each). The J call may not be correct, given that the DNA end is closer to TRBJ2-7. From germline, CDR1 is SQVTM and CDR2 ANQGSEA. CDR3 size: 13 residues. The CDR3 region is CSGKGDGTYEQYF. The CDR3, as DNA: TGCAGCGGTAAAGGGGACGGGACCTACGAGCAGTACTTC.

The chain links TRBV29-1 to TRBJ2-2; possibly TRBD2 for D (6 bases). This CDR3 is 15 amino acids long. Germline assignment: CDR1 SQVTM and CDR2 ANQGSEA. The V and J ends lost 6 bases and 7 bases respectively, with 21 bases between them. The CDR3 here is CSVAGTPEFGGELFF. CDR3 nucleotide sequence: TGCAGCGTCGCCGGGACTCCCGAATTCGGCGGGGAGCTGTTTTTT.

J is TRBJ2-7 and V is TRBV9; the match to TRBD1 covers 9 bases. Trimming cost V 3 bases and J 4 bases; bases outside gene matches: 8. Germline CDR1 is SGDLS and CDR2 is YYNGEE. CDR3 length: 15 residues. The chain's CDR3 is CASSATGTGPYEQYF. DNA for the CDR3: TGTGCCAGCAGCGCCACCGGGACAGGGCCGTACGAGCAGTACTTC. The full variable domain, with the rest looked up from reference TRBV9 and TRBJ2-7, is DSGVTQTPKHLITATGQRVTLRCSPRSGDLSVYWYQQSLDQGLQFLIQYYNGEERAKGNILERFSAQQFPDLHSELNLSSLELGDSALYFCASSATGTGPYEQYFGPGTRLTVT.

This chain connects TRBV29-1 to TRBJ2-5; D not resolved. CDR1 and CDR2 (germline): SQVTM, ANQGSEA. V was clipped by 1 base and J by 0 bases, with 12 bases between them. The CDR3 is 15 amino acids. The CDR3 sequence is CSVEGDRAHQETQYF. DNA for the CDR3: TGCAGCGTTGAAGGTGACCGGGCACACCAAGAGACCCAGTACTTC.

The V gene is TRBV5-1, the J gene TRBJ2-6; D remains ambiguous. From germline, CDR1 is SGHRS and CDR2 YFSETQ. V dropped 1 base and J dropped 1 base, with 6 bases sitting between them. The length of the CDR3 is 15 residues. CDR3 loop: CASSLQISGANVLTF. Here the CDR3 DNA reads TGCGCCAGCAGCTTGCAGATTTCTGGGGCCAACGTCCTGACTTTC.

The V call is TRBV27, the J call TRBJ1-5; D unresolved. CDR3 size: 15 residues. Germline CDR1 is MNHEY and CDR2 is SMNVEV (reference sequence). V was cut by 3 bases and J by 4 bases, with 13 bases left in between. The CDR3 loop is CASSFQNIENQPQHF. The CDR3 bases are TGTGCCAGCAGTTTCCAGAACATAGAAAATCAGCCCCAGCATTTT.

This rearrangement joins TRBV4-3 to TRBJ2-7; D gene uncertain. This CDR3 has 14 residues. The germline V and J ends were trimmed by 4 bases and 0 bases, with 10 bases remaining between them. CDR1 and CDR2 from the germline V gene are LGHNA and YSLEER. CDR3 loop: CASSPRQSSYEQYF. In nucleotides, the CDR3 is TGCGCCAGCAGCCCGCGGCAAAGCTCCTACGAGCAGTACTTC.

CDR3 sequence: CASSLARDGVSYEQYF. The CDR3 region has the DNA TGTGCCAGCAGCTTAGCCCGGGACGGAGTCTCCTACGAGCAGTACTTC. V and J are TRBV13 and TRBJ2-7; D might be TRBD1 or TRBD2, each matching 5 bases. The germline V and J ends were trimmed by 1 base and 0 bases, with 13 bases remaining between them. The CDR3 totals 16 residues. Germline V gene sequence: CDR1 PRHDT, CDR2 FYEKMQ (reference sequence).

For this clone: This specimen includes other DNA sequences encoding the same CDR3. The CDR3 DNA follows: TGTGCCAGCAGCTTAGCGGCAGGGGGCACAGATACGCAGTATTTT. Translated: CASSLAAGGTDTQYF. The chain carries TRBV7-9 and TRBJ2-3, with D perhaps TRBD1 (6 bases). Germline lookup yields CDR1 SEHNR and CDR2 FQNEAQ (reference sequence). Trimming took 0 bases from V and 1 from J, leaving 8 bases between them. This CDR3 spans 15 amino acids.

J is TRBJ2-3 and V is TRBV27; 10 bases are shared with TRBD1. The germline CDR1 and CDR2 sequences are MNHEY and SMNVEV (reference sequence). Trimming took 7 bases from V and 5 from J; bases not matched to a gene: 9. This CDR3 is built from 15 residues. The CDR3 coding sequence is TGTGCCAGCATTGGAGTGGGGACAGGGGAAGATACGCAGTATTTT. It specifies CASIGVGTGEDTQYF.

The genes are TRBV28 and TRBJ2-1; 7 bases align to TRBD2. The CDR3 contains 17 residues. Germline loops: CDR1 MDHEN, CDR2 SYDVKM. V was clipped by 6 bases and J by 4 bases; unmatched bases: 15. The CDR3 spells CASSSELAPREYNEQFF. For the CDR3, the DNA is TGTGCCAGCAGCTCTGAACTAGCGCCCCGGGAGTACAATGAGCAGTTCTTC.

The CDR3 spells CASSFGGRGTDTQYF. The CDR3, as DNA: TGTGCCAGCAGCTTTGGCGGGAGGGGTACAGATACGCAGTATTTT. The chain joins TRBV7-3 to TRBJ2-3, with TRBD2 matching over 9 bases. Trimming took 3 bases from V and 3 from J; bases not matched to a gene: 4. CDR3 length: 15 residues. CDR1 SGHTA and CDR2 FQGTGA come from the germline V gene. The full variable domain, in which reference TRBV7-3 and TRBJ2-3 provide the parts outside the CDR3, is GAGVSQTPSNKVTEKGKYVELRCDPISGHTALYWYRQSLGQGPEFLIYFQGTGAADDSGLPNDRFFAVRPEGSVSTLKIQRTERGDSAVYLCASSFGGRGTDTQYFGPGTRLTVL.

The gene calls are TRBV6-5 and TRBJ1-1; D is perhaps TRBD1 (6 bases). Germline V gene sequence: CDR1 MNHEY, CDR2 SVGAGI. The CDR3 totals 15 residues. Between the trimmed V and J ends, which lost 9 bases and 1 base, there was a span of 18 bases. CDR3: CASILERGANTEAFF. The CDR3 coding sequence is TGTGCCAGTATCTTGGAGCGGGGGGCGAACACTGAAGCTTTCTTT.

This chain uses TRBV11-2 with TRBJ2-3, with 7 bases lining up with TRBD1. The CDR3 contains 16 residues. The J segment lost 3 bases and the V segment lost 5 bases, leaving 11 bases of the junction unmatched. Germline V gene lookup returns CDR1 SGHAT and CDR2 FQNNGV. The CDR3 nucleotides read TGTGCCAGCAGCCCAGTCTATGGCAGGGGGACAGATACGCAGTATTTT. This encodes CASSPVYGRGTDTQYF.

CDR3 sequence: CASSLAEGTRAQETQYF. The DNA of the CDR3 is TGTGCCAGCAGCTTAGCGGAGGGAACCAGAGCCCAAGAGACCCAGTACTTC. The chain carries TRBV7-6 and TRBJ2-5; possibly TRBD2 for D (6 bases). Trimming removed 0 bases from V and 1 base from J, with 15 bases in between. This CDR3 is built from 17 residues. Germline V lookup: CDR1 SGHVS, CDR2 FNYEAQ.

The chain is built from TRBV5-6 and TRBJ2-1; D is ambiguous. CDR1 SGHDT and CDR2 YYEEEE come from the germline V gene. The CDR3 extends over 12 amino acids. The V end lost 0 bases, the J end lost 9 bases, and 7 bases lay between the germline ends. This chain's CDR3 is CASSLGAVEQFF. The CDR3 DNA reads TGTGCCAGCAGCTTGGGGGCGGTTGAGCAGTTCTTC.